This T cell receptor (beta chain) was obtained from a study of vaccination effects on CD4 cells after COVID-19. Study results and limitations: Relatively few convalescent patients took part in the study, which had no early post-infection timepoints. Clones that were induced by infection or by vaccine showed marked contraction late after vaccination.

CDR1 and CDR2 (germline): SGHDT, YYEEEE. CDR3 size: 15 residues. V gave up 3 bases and J gave up 2 bases; unmatched junction bases: 7. The protocol was immunoSEQ multiplex PCR, while the TCRdb copy is restricted to in-frame clones and leaves out a portion. Altogether roughly 23,000 clones are present, about 72% being singletons, with the ten largest covering over 15%. On this clone: Its cognate antigen is unknown.

Sequencing followed a ViraFEST assay step that expanded antigen-specific CD4+ T cells with viral peptide pools. Cultured cells yielded isolated CD4+ T cells after less than 11 days. This individual tested PCR-positive for SARS-CoV-2 infection between March and December 2020. Days 3 and 7 were when half the medium was replaced with IL-2 medium. The material sequenced was CD4+ T cells from PBMCs cultured with SARS-CoV-2 spike peptides, taken before COVID-19 vaccination. The sequence was obtained from a human donor who had a prior SARS-CoV-2 infection. The chain combines TRBV5-6 with TRBJ2-7; 8 positions agree with TRBD1. The CDR3 nucleotides read TGTGCCAGCAGCTATCCGGGACAGGTAACCTACGAGCAGTACTTC. It is translated as CASSYPGQVTYEQYF.